Here is one T cell receptor (beta chain) with its context. Seattle enrolled patients during active infection and tracked them longitudinally. Authors' methods: Researchers report that nucleated cell counts were estimated from reference gene primer amplification. Repertoires were generated with immunoSEQ multiplex PCR, while TCRdb's copy carries only in-frame clones and drops some. V and J calls plus clone size are reproduced from that table; the DNA served to infer D and trimming. Of around 150,000 clones detected, about four fifths appear once; the ten largest clones hold around 9%. V shed 8 bases, J shed 3 bases, and the junction held 0 bases outside the gene matches. This CDR3 comprises 11 residues. In germline, CDR1 is MNHEY, CDR2 SMNVEV (reference sequence). These data are taken from a study of blood T cell repertoires in COVID-19. Study summary: Researchers got acute and convalescent COVID-19 samples from the United States, Italy and Spain. In each case, the material was cDNA or gDNA derived from T cells, B-cell-depleted T cells, or PBMCs.

The genes are TRBV27 and TRBJ2-7; 8 nucleotides match TRBD1. The TCR was taken from a young man with COVID-19, enrolled during active disease. Material: peripheral blood. The CDR3 DNA reads as TGTGCCAGCGGGACAGGCTACGAGCAGTACTTC. Residues: CASGTGYEQYF.